The rows below give T cell receptor beta chains drawn from one sample of a study of technical replicates of blood from a handful of donors. Repertoires were generated with immunoSEQ multiplex PCR, while TCRdb's copy carries only in-frame clones and drops some. The sample has 13,000 to 15,000 clones, over 80% seen once. The sample consisted of PBMCs. Receptors originate from a human donor in good health. The CDR3 runs from the conserved cysteine through the conserved F or W. D genes are given only for firm matches. The size field is filled for only some rows; it gives once, few, many or a size class.

TRBV28	-	TRBJ2-2	TRBD2	TGTGCCAGCAGTTTAGCTAGCGGGAGGGCCGGGACCGGGGAGCTGTTTTTT	CASSLASGRAGTGELFF
TRBV30	-	TRBJ1-3	-	TGTGCCTGGAGTTCCCTCTCTGGAAACACCATATATTTT	CAWSSLSGNTIYF
TRBV2	-	TRBJ1-5	TRBD1	TGTGCCAGCAGTCTGACAGGGGGCGACAATCAGCCCCAGCATTTT	CASSLTGGDNQPQHF
TRBV5-1	-	TRBJ2-2	TRBD2	TGCGCCAGCAGCTTGATCGGACTAGCGGGAGTAGGCGGGGAGCTGTTTTTT	CASSLIGLAGVGGELFF
TRBV6-1	-	TRBJ2-6	-	TGTGCCAGCACCCTCGGCTCTGGGGCCAACGTCCTGACTTTC	CASTLGSGANVLTF
TRBV5-1	-	TRBJ2-7	TRBD2	TGCGCCAGCAGCTCCCGACTAGCGGAAACCTCCTACGAGCAGTACTTC	CASSSRLAETSYEQYF
TRBV18	-	TRBJ2-1	TRBD2	TGTGCCAGCTCACCCCGCTCTAGCGGGAGCACGAGCTCCTACAATGAGCAGTTCTTC	CASSPRSSGSTSSYNEQFF
TRBV7-9	few	TRBJ2-2	-	TGTGCCAGCAGCTTAGCGGGAGGGAACACCGGGGAGCTGTTTTTT	CASSLAGGNTGELFF
TRBV28	once	TRBJ1-4	-	TGTGCCAGCACCAACGCGGAAAGGACAGCTAATGAAAAACTGTTTTTT	CASTNAERTANEKLFF
TRBV4-1	-	TRBJ2-3	-	TGCGCCAGCAGCCAAGACATGGTGAACTCCCCTAGCACAGATACGCAGTATTTT	CASSQDMVNSPSTDTQYF
TRBV12-5	-	TRBJ2-1	TRBD1	TGTGCTAGTGGTTTAGGACAGGGGGCTAGTCTCAATGAGCAGTTCTTC	CASGLGQGASLNEQFF
TRBV18	-	TRBJ2-6	-	TGTGCCAGCTCACCATACGGACAGGGAGGGGCTGGGGCCAACGTCCTGACTTTC	CASSPYGQGGAGANVLTF
TRBV7-8	-	TRBJ2-1	-	TGTGCCAGCAGCGGTAATAGCGAGGCTGAGCAGTTCTTC	CASSGNSEAEQFF
TRBV5-1	-	TRBJ2-1	TRBD2	TGCGCCAGCAGCTCATTTACTAGCGCCGACCAGGAGCAGTTCTTC	CASSSFTSADQEQFF
TRBV6-6	-	TRBJ2-1	TRBD2	TGTGCCAGCAGCCCTGGGTCTAGCGGGATATACAATGAGCAGTTCTTC	CASSPGSSGIYNEQFF
TRBV29-1	-	TRBJ2-3	TRBD1	TGCAGCGTGGGACAGGGGGTAGTATTCACAGATACGCAGTATTTT	CSVGQGVVFTDTQYF
TRBV7-8	-	TRBJ2-1	-	TGTGCCAGCAGCCCCAGAGAGGGGGACAATGAGCAGTTCTTC	CASSPREGDNEQFF
TRBV28	-	TRBJ1-3	TRBD1	TGTGCCAGCAGTTTCGGGACAGGCGACCTGAACACCATATATTTT	CASSFGTGDLNTIYF
TRBV7-2	-	TRBJ2-7	-	TGTGCCAGCAGCTTTCGGAACCAGGCATACGAGCAGTACTTC	CASSFRNQAYEQYF
TRBV27	-	TRBJ2-6	TRBD1	TGTGCCAGCAGTTTTCAGGGGGCTGGGGCCAACGTCCTGACTTTC	CASSFQGAGANVLTF
TRBV28	-	TRBJ2-3	-	TGTGCCAGCAGTTTCAATTCCCCCGGGGGAATCACAGATACGCAGTATTTT	CASSFNSPGGITDTQYF
TRBV7-6	-	TRBJ2-3	TRBD2	TGTGCCAGCAGCGGATCCGGGACTAGCGGGAGAGATACGCAGTATTTT	CASSGSGTSGRDTQYF
TRBV10-1	-	TRBJ1-2	-	TGCGCCAGCAGTGCCGGTGACTATGGCTACACCTTC	CASSAGDYGYTF
TRBV5-1	-	TRBJ1-4	TRBD1	TGCGCCAGCAGTTGGGACAGGGGGCGAGGAGAAAAACTGTTTTTT	CASSWDRGRGEKLFF
TRBV10-3	-	TRBJ1-2	-	TGTGCCATCAGTGATGGGGAGACGGTTGGCTACACCTTC	CAISDGETVGYTF
TRBV10-1	-	TRBJ2-1	-	TGCGCCAGCAGTGCAGGGCAGCTAGACAATGAGCAGTTCTTC	CASSAGQLDNEQFF
TRBV5-1	-	TRBJ2-7	TRBD2	TGCGCCAGCAGCCTAGCGGAGGGGTTCGAGCAGTACTTC	CASSLAEGFEQYF
TRBV10-3	-	TRBJ1-5	TRBD1	TGTGCCATCAGTGAGGCACAGGGGGGCAATCAGCCCCAGCATTTT	CAISEAQGGNQPQHF
TRBV4-1	-	TRBJ2-1	TRBD2	TGCGCCAGCAGCCGGGGTTTTAGGACTAGCGGTAACAATGAGCAGTTCTTC	CASSRGFRTSGNNEQFF
TRBV4-1	-	TRBJ2-5	TRBD2	TGCGCCAGCAGCCAAGGCGGGCTAGCGGGGGAGACCCAGTACTTC	CASSQGGLAGETQYF
TRBV5-1	-	TRBJ1-1	TRBD1	TGCGCCAGCAGCTTCGAGACAGGGTTAACTGAAGCTTTCTTT	CASSFETGLTEAFF
TRBV5-4	-	TRBJ2-5	TRBD2	TGTGCCAGCAGCTTGGGACTAGCGGGAGAGACCCAGTACTTC	CASSLGLAGETQYF
TRBV13	few	TRBJ2-1	-	TGTGCCAGCAGCGCATACCTAGGAGGGTTCTTC	CASSAYLGGFF
TRBV27	-	TRBJ1-5	-	TGTGCCAGCAGTTTATCGGGGGCGGAAGGCAATCAGCCCCAGCATTTT	CASSLSGAEGNQPQHF
TRBV18	few	TRBJ1-1	-	TGTGCCAGCTCACCTTCCGGGAACACTGAAGCTTTCTTT	CASSPSGNTEAFF
TRBV29-1	few	TRBJ2-7	TRBD2	TGCAGCGTTGAAGACCCAACCGGACTAGCGGGAGTCTACGAGCAGTACTTC	CSVEDPTGLAGVYEQYF
TRBV7-2	-	TRBJ2-5	-	TGTGCCAGCAGCTTTCAGACTTCGACCTACGCCCGAGAGACCCAGTACTTC	CASSFQTSTYARETQYF
TRBV4-2	-	TRBJ2-5	TRBD2	TGTGCCAGCAGCGCCCGACTAGCGGGACACCAAGAGACCCAGTACTTC	CASSARLAGHQETQYF
TRBV7-9	-	TRBJ1-5	-	TGTGCCAGCAGCCCCTATGGACGGACTTATAGCAATCAGCCCCAGCATTTT	CASSPYGRTYSNQPQHF
TRBV28	-	TRBJ2-7	-	TGTGCCAGCAGTCCAGGTTCGGGAAACGAGCAGTACTTC	CASSPGSGNEQYF
TRBV27	-	TRBJ1-5	-	TGTGCCAGCAGTTTATTCCTTAATCAGCCCCAGCATTTT	CASSLFLNQPQHF
TRBV13	few	TRBJ2-7	TRBD1	TGTGCCAGCAGCTTAGAACAGGGGAGCCCCGAGTACTTC	CASSLEQGSPEYF
TRBV6-4	-	TRBJ2-1	TRBD2	TGTGCCAGCAGTGACGGGACTAGCGGGTACAATGAGCAGTTCTTC	CASSDGTSGYNEQFF
TRBV14	-	TRBJ2-7	TRBD1	TGTGCCAGCAGCTCCGGACAGGGACTTACCTACGAGCAGTACTTC	CASSSGQGLTYEQYF
TRBV10-3	-	TRBJ2-1	TRBD2	TGTGCCATCGGACTAGCATTCGACAATGAGCAGTTCTTC	CAIGLAFDNEQFF
TRBV18	few	TRBJ2-1	-	TGTGCCAGCTCACCTAGTGCAATAAGCTCCTACAATGAGCAGTTCTTC	CASSPSAISSYNEQFF
TRBV2	-	TRBJ1-4	-	TGTGCCAGCATCATCAGGGAGGTAACTAATGAAAAACTGTTTTTT	CASIIREVTNEKLFF